The 11 T cell receptor beta chains presented below share a single source sample, sequenced in a study of T cells after yellow fever vaccination. TCRdb re-analysed the 5' RACE reads in MiXCR, keeping a single row per CDR3 protein. The sample lists about 340,000 distinct CDR3 sequences; approximately 12% were seen once. Sample: CD4+ T cells sorted from PBMCs, taken 15 days after the yellow fever booster vaccination. Every receptor here comes from a man aged 18 to 30 who received the YFV17D yellow fever vaccine.

As DNA, the CDR3 is TGCAGCGTAGAGACAGGGGGCGCCGGCTACACCTTC. Its protein product is CSVETGGAGYTF. The V gene is TRBV29-1, the J gene TRBJ1-2; 10 bases are a match to TRBD1. CDR1 and CDR2 (germline): SQVTM, ANQGSEA. Germline trimming cut 6 bases from V and 8 bases from J; bases unmatched to any gene: 6. This CDR3 is built from 12 residues.

This clonotype was found a few times. The chain employs TRBV12-3 or TRBV12-4 and TRBJ1-1, with 12 bases lining up with TRBD1. The CDR3 runs to 21 residues. Trimming took 3 bases from V and 1 from J; bases not matched to a gene: 18. The CDR3 loop is CASSFSYGYWDRGLGNTEAFF. The CDR3, as DNA: TGTGCCAGCAGTTTTTCGTATGGATATTGGGACAGGGGGCTTGGGAACACTGAAGCTTTCTTT.

The rearrangement links TRBV7-6 to TRBJ1-3; tentative D call: TRBD1 (6 bases). Germline-derived CDR1 and CDR2 are SGHVS and FNYEAQ. CDR3 length: 18 amino acids. The ends were cut back, 2 bases at V and 0 bases at J, with 17 bases in the middle. The CDR3 DNA is TGTGCCAGCAGCTTATCCTACAGGGTACGGGGCTCTGGAAACACCATATATTTT. As protein: CASSLSYRVRGSGNTIYF. The full variable domain, in which reference TRBV7-6 and TRBJ1-3 provide the parts outside the CDR3, is GAGVSQSPRYKVTKRGQDVALRCDPISGHVSLYWYRQALGQGPEFLTYFNYEAQQDKSGLPNDRFSAERPEGSISTLTIQRTEQRDSAMYRCASSLSYRVRGSGNTIYFGEGSWLTVV.

This clonotype was observed a few times. The chain carries TRBV7-6 and TRBJ2-3; no clear D. The germline V and J ends were trimmed by 5 bases and 2 bases, with 11 bases remaining between them. CDR3 length: 14 amino acids. Germline CDR1 SGHVS, CDR2 FNYEAQ. The CDR3 is CASSPRAYTDTQYF. In DNA form, the CDR3 reads TGTGCCAGCAGCCCTAGGGCCTACACAGATACGCAGTATTTT.

This clonotype was seen a handful of times. This chain joins TRBV9 and TRBJ2-5; perhaps TRBD1 as D (5 bases). CDR3 length: 14 amino acids. Trimming shortened V by 2 bases and J by 5 bases, and 13 bases separated the two germline ends. CDR1 and CDR2 from the germline V gene are SGDLS and YYNGEE. The CDR3 coding sequence is TGTGCCAGCAGCGTTACTGGGGCCCGGGAGACCCAGTACTTC. This gives the protein CASSVTGARETQYF.

This clonotype has a handful of counts. The V gene is TRBV7-9, the J gene TRBJ1-3, with 7 nucleotides matching TRBD1. Germline V lookup: CDR1 SEHNR, CDR2 FQNEAQ (reference sequence). This CDR3 has 15 residues. V lost 7 bases, J lost 3 bases, and 9 bases stayed unmatched. The CDR3 region is CASTMLGGRGNTIYF. As DNA, the CDR3 is TGTGCCAGCACCATGCTAGGGGGCCGTGGAAACACCATATATTTT.

This chain joins TRBV6-1 and TRBJ1-1; D gene unclear. The length of the CDR3 is 13 residues. Trimming stripped 3 bases from V and 8 bases from J, with 13 bases between. Germline V gives CDR1 MNHNS, CDR2 SASEGT. The CDR3 region has the DNA TGTGCCAGCAGTGAGGTGCTGGGGTGGGAAGCTTTCTTT. Its protein is CASSEVLGWEAFF.

The rearrangement joins TRBV9 to TRBJ1-5; D remains ambiguous. This CDR3 region has 15 residues. Trimming removed 4 bases from V and 0 bases from J, with 11 bases in between. Germline loops: CDR1 SGDLS, CDR2 YYNGEE. The CDR3 loop is CASSSSSVSNQPQHF. The CDR3 DNA follows: TGTGCCAGCAGCTCATCGTCGGTTAGCAATCAGCCCCAGCATTTT.

This clonotype has a handful of counts. This rearrangement joins TRBV12-3 or TRBV12-4 to TRBJ2-7; the D is unclear. Trimming shortened V by 1 base and J by 2 bases, and 9 bases separated the two germline ends. This CDR3 comprises 14 residues. The CDR3 is CASSLGQVAYEQYF. The DNA for the CDR3 is TGTGCCAGCAGTTTAGGGCAGGTGGCCTACGAGCAGTACTTC.

This clonotype occurred a few times. This rearrangement joins TRBV7-9 to TRBJ2-1; D might be TRBD1 (7 bases). From germline, CDR1 is SEHNR and CDR2 FQNEAQ (reference sequence). This CDR3 is built from 15 residues. V was pared by 7 bases and J by 3 bases, with 16 bases between. As DNA, the CDR3 is TGTGCCAGCATCCCAGGGGGGTCGATCTACAATGAGCAGTTCTTC. Amino acid sequence: CASIPGGSIYNEQFF.

The chain combines TRBV7-8 with TRBJ2-4; D could derive from TRBD1 or TRBD2 (6 bases each). The CDR3 covers 16 residues. Trimming pared 5 bases from V and 8 bases from J, leaving 22 bases between. The germline V gene has CDR1 SGHVS and CDR2 FQNEAQ. This CDR3 is CASSAPGLGGAYIQYF. CDR3 sequence (DNA): TGTGCCAGCAGCGCCCCGGGGTTGGGGGGCGCGTACATTCAGTACTTC.